This T cell receptor (beta chain) was sequenced for a study of cytotoxic CD8 clonotypes in ibrutinib-treated CLL. Looking at the study overall: Among the patients, 10 to 11 presented as relapsed/refractory and about 15 as treatment-naive; about 17 showed unmutated IGHV. The study recorded mean values of approximately 260,000 productive templates and 94,082 productive rearrangements per sample.

Points on this clone: Its target is unknown.

Broader study findings: Clonality was higher at ibrutinib response and returned toward baseline at progression.

Depth targeted 1 in 200,000 to 1 in 1 million T cells, averaging approximately 9.3x coverage per clonotype. The repertoire was sequenced with immunoSEQ multiplex PCR; TCRdb's copy has only in-frame clones and lacks some. This sample yields about 80,000 clones, of which roughly 83% are seen a single time; about 4.4% belongs to the top ten. The clonotype comes from a human donor with chronic lymphocytic leukemia. The sequencing used PBMCs, collected after 12 months of ibrutinib treatment.

DNA for the CDR3: TGTGCCAGCAGCCTTGGGAGGCCCACCCCAACGGGTGAGCAGTTCTTC. Translation gives CASSLGRPTPTGEQFF. The chain uses TRBV11-2 and TRBJ2-1; maybe TRBD2 (6 bases). Between the trimmed V and J ends, which lost 5 bases and 9 bases, there was a span of 23 bases. Germline V lookup: CDR1 SGHAT, CDR2 FQNNGV. This CDR3 has 16 residues.